This TCR beta chain was sequenced for a study of blood T cell repertoires in COVID-19. Study details: Sources were T cells, B-cell-depleted T cells, or PBMCs; the material itself was cDNA or gDNA.

Germline V gene data show CDR1 as LGHDT and CDR2 as YNNKEL (reference sequence). V lost 4 bases and J 6 bases, leaving 8 bases between the germline ends. The CDR3 consists of 12 residues. Participants came from fewer than 25 US areas, aged about 18 to 89 years. Authors' analysis steps: Counts of nucleated cells, estimated from reference gene primer amplification, were obtained. Profiled with immunoSEQ multiplex PCR; TCRdb holds only in-frame clones, not every one. V, J and clone size reflect that table, while D and trimming were determined from the DNA. This sample has approximately 360,000 clones, with more than 70% found just once.

The sequenced material came from PBMCs or T cells enriched from blood (not recorded which). The chain recombines TRBV3-1 (or the pseudogene TRBV3-2) with TRBJ2-3, with D maybe TRBD2 (5 bases). The source of this sequence is a man aged 40-55 years in a cohort exposed to, infected with or recovered from COVID-19 (not recorded which). This CDR3 reads CASSLSVDTQYF. The DNA of the CDR3 is TGTGCCAGCAGCCTTAGCGTGGATACGCAGTATTTT.